This is a list of T cell receptor beta chains from one sample in a study of cytomegalovirus exposure and HLA in healthy donors. The assay was immunoSEQ multiplex PCR, and TCRdb's table has in-frame clones only and misses some. In the table there are about 120,000 clones, roughly 80% of which are singletons. Sequencing used PBMCs. The source of these receptors is a woman under 30 in good health and CMV-seronegative. Each CDR3 is given with its conserved first and last residue. The D gene is left open where the match is weak. Size is omitted from some rows. Given values are once, few, many or a class for expanded clones.

J,length,V,D,size,DNA,CDR3
TRBJ2-3,16,TRBV5-4,.,.,TGTGCCAGCAGCCCCACGACTCCCCGGGGTGCAGATACGCAGTATTTT,CASSPTTPRGADTQYF
TRBJ2-5,16,TRBV4-1,.,few,TGCGCCAGCAGACCACTGTTCGGGGGATACCAAGAGACCCAGTACTTC,CASRPLFGGYQETQYF
TRBJ1-5,13,TRBV19,.,.,TGTGCCAGTAGTCCCCAGGCACGACAGCCCCAGCATTTT,CASSPQARQPQHF
TRBJ1-2,15,TRBV19,TRBD1,few,TGTGCCAGTAGTATGCAGGGACAGGGGGCCTATGGCTACACCTTC,CASSMQGQGAYGYTF
TRBJ1-4,15,TRBV5-6,.,.,TGTGCCAGCAGCCCAAGGGGTTCTCGGGATGAAAAACTGTTTTTT,CASSPRGSRDEKLFF
TRBJ1-1,16,TRBV4-3,TRBD1,once,TGCGCCAGCAGCACCCGGACAGGTTCCTTCCCCACTGAAGCTTTCTTT,CASSTRTGSFPTEAFF
TRBJ1-4,15,TRBV7-2,TRBD1,.,TGTGCCAGCAGCTCAACCGGGACAGGGGCTGGAAAACTGTTTTTT,CASSSTGTGAGKLFF
TRBJ2-7,14,TRBV29-1,.,.,TGCAGCTGCAAGTTGCAGGGATACTCCTACGAGCAGTACTTC,CSCKLQGYSYEQYF
TRBJ2-7,13,TRBV2,TRBD1,.,TGTGCCAGCAGCATTGGACAGGGTATGGAGCAGTACTTC,CASSIGQGMEQYF
TRBJ1-2,14,TRBV4-2,TRBD1,.,TGTGCCAGCAGCCAAGAACCGGACAGGGGTGGCTACACCTTC,CASSQEPDRGGYTF
TRBJ2-7,14,TRBV5-4,TRBD1,.,TGTGCCAGCAGCCCGGACAGGCGCTCCTACGAGCAGTACTTC,CASSPDRRSYEQYF
TRBJ2-6,13,TRBV30,.,.,TGTGCCTTATCAGCGCATTGGGCCAACGTCCTGACTTTC,CALSAHWANVLTF
TRBJ2-3,15,TRBV30,TRBD2,.,TGTGCCTCCACTTTTTCGCGGGGGGGGACAGATACGCAGTATTTT,CASTFSRGGTDTQYF
TRBJ2-5,15,TRBV7-2,TRBD1,.,TGTGCCAGCAGCTTATGGAAACAGGGGGCGCGGGAGCAGTACTTC,CASSLWKQGAREQYF
TRBJ1-1,14,TRBV19,.,few,TGTGCCAGTAGTGTTGGACAGAGAAACACTGAAGCTTTCTTT,CASSVGQRNTEAFF
TRBJ1-1,14,TRBV2,.,.,TGTGCCAGCAAAATGAGACAGGCAGGTGCTGAAGCTTTCTTT,CASKMRQAGAEAFF
TRBJ2-1,14,TRBV10-3,TRBD2,.,TGTGCCATCAGTGAATCACTAGCGGACAATGAGCAGTTCTTC,CAISESLADNEQFF
TRBJ2-3,15,TRBV7-3,TRBD2,.,TGTGCCAGCAGCTTAAGTACTAGCGGGGAGTATACGCAGTATTTT,CASSLSTSGEYTQYF
TRBJ2-7,15,TRBV18,TRBD1,.,TGTGCCAGCTCACCAAATCGGGACAGCTTAAACGAGCAGTACTTC,CASSPNRDSLNEQYF
TRBJ2-1,15,TRBV18,.,.,TGTGCCAGCTCACCAAGCGGCGTTGCCTACAATGAGCAGTTCTTC,CASSPSGVAYNEQFF
TRBJ1-1,15,TRBV7-9,.,.,TGTGCCAGCAGGCGGGGGTGGGGAGAAGGCACTGAAGCTTTCTTT,CASRRGWGEGTEAFF
TRBJ2-1,17,TRBV4-2,TRBD1,.,TGTGCCAGCAGTATACAGGGTCAGGGGGCCCCCTACAATGAGCAGTTCTTC,CASSIQGQGAPYNEQFF
TRBJ2-7,15,TRBV6-5,.,once,TGTGCCAGCAGTTCCCAACTCCTAACCACCTACGAGCAGTACTTC,CASSSQLLTTYEQYF